The 13 T cell receptor beta chains below were found in one sample sequenced in a study of cytomegalovirus exposure and HLA in healthy donors. Vbeta (60) and Jbeta (13) primers were used in the PCR. TCRdb's table, derived via immunoSEQ multiplex PCR, lists solely in-frame clones and lacks some. The sample holds about 90,000 clones, roughly 84% seen once. Sequenced: PBMCs. The receptors here all came from a man aged 25 to 45 in good health and CMV-seronegative.

In DNA form, the CDR3 reads TGTGCCAGCAGCGTATGGGACAGGGGGCTTAATGAGCAGTTCTTC. It encodes CASSVWDRGLNEQFF. The rearrangement joins TRBV9 to TRBJ2-1; 12 nucleotides align to TRBD1. Germline V CDR1 and CDR2: SGDLS, YYNGEE. The CDR3 is made up of 15 amino acids. Unmatched junction bases numbered 3, after V lost 1 base and J lost 7 bases.

This clone was detected only once. The CDR3 DNA reads as TGTGCGGCGGCCACCTCTGGAAACACCATATATTTT. This codes for CAAATSGNTIYF. The chain links TRBV28 to TRBJ1-3, with unresolved D. CDR1 MDHEN and CDR2 SYDVKM come from the germline V gene. This CDR3 is built from 12 residues. The entire variable domain, with the rest obtained from reference TRBV28 and TRBJ1-3, is as follows: DVKVTQSSRYLVKRTGEKVFLECVQDMDHENMFWYRQDPGLGLRLIYFSYDVKMKEKGDIPEGYSVSREKKERFSLILESASTNQTSMYLCAAATSGNTIYFGEGSWLTVV.

V usage is TRBV5-1 and J usage is TRBJ2-3, with TRBD1 as a possible D gene (6 bases). V was cut by 1 base and J by 6 bases, with 15 bases left in between. Germline V lookup: CDR1 SGHRS, CDR2 YFSETQ. The CDR3 covers 15 residues. CDR3 residues: CASSLRSLGADTQYF. The CDR3 DNA reads TGCGCCAGCAGCTTGCGTTCTCTGGGGGCCGATACGCAGTATTTT.

The V call is TRBV9, the J call TRBJ2-1; TRBD2 might be the D (7 bases). CDR3 length: 16 amino acids. V shed 0 bases and J shed 2 bases, with 12 bases lying between them. The germline V gene has CDR1 SGDLS and CDR2 YYNGEE. The CDR3: CASSVGGGGTYNEQFF. CDR3 coding DNA: TGTGCCAGCAGCGTAGGAGGCGGGGGCACCTACAATGAGCAGTTCTTC.

This CDR3 is CASSPSGGGSSYNEQFF. The CDR3 DNA sequence: TGTGCCAGCAGCCCTAGCGGGGGGGGAAGCTCCTACAATGAGCAGTTCTTC. The chain uses TRBV5-4 and TRBJ2-1; 12 bases align to TRBD2. The germline V gene has CDR1 SGHNT and CDR2 YYREEE (reference sequence). CDR3 size: 17 residues. J gave up 0 bases and V 4 bases, and 5 bases lay outside the gene matches.

The chain links TRBV7-9 to TRBJ1-1; tentatively, D is TRBD1 (5 bases). CDR3 length: 14 residues. The germline CDR1 and CDR2 sequences are SEHNR and FQNEAQ (reference sequence). V was trimmed by 3 bases and J by 5 bases, leaving 13 bases between them. The CDR3 region has the DNA TGTGCCAGCAGCTTTATCAGGGATCGAACTGAAGCTTTCTTT. Protein product: CASSFIRDRTEAFF. The full variable domain, its missing parts supplied by reference TRBV7-9 and TRBJ1-1, is DTGVSQNPRHKITKRGQNVTFRCDPISEHNRLYWYRQTLGQGPEFLTYFQNEAQLEKSRLLSDRFSAERPKGSFSTLEIQRTEQGDSAMYLCASSFIRDRTEAFFGQGTRLTVV.

The V gene is TRBV5-4, the J gene TRBJ2-2, with D hard to call. The germline V gene has CDR1 SGHNT and CDR2 YYREEE (reference sequence). The CDR3 is 15 amino acids. V lost 1 base and J 2 bases, leaving 9 bases between the germline ends. In DNA, the CDR3 is TGTGCCAGCAGCTTGTGGGCCGCTAACACCGGGGAGCTGTTTTTT. It encodes CASSLWAANTGELFF.

V is TRBV7-2 and J is TRBJ1-4; TRBD1 might be the D (6 bases). The CDR3 consists of 14 residues. Germline CDR1 SGHTA, CDR2 FQGNSA. Between the trimmed V and J ends, which lost 5 bases and 8 bases, there was a span of 15 bases. Here the CDR3 reads CASSAQGVQEKLFF. CDR3 sequence (DNA): TGTGCCAGCAGCGCACAGGGTGTTCAGGAAAAACTGTTTTTT.

For this clone: Within the sample, other DNA sequences also encode this same CDR3. The chain has TRBV5-1 and TRBJ2-7; D gene uncertain. The CDR3 contains 13 residues. CDR1 SGHRS and CDR2 YFSETQ come from the germline V gene. The ends were cut back, 0 bases at V and 2 bases at J, with 6 bases in the middle. In nucleotides, the CDR3 is TGCGCCAGCAGCTTGGGACGGGCCTACGAGCAGTACTTC. Translation: CASSLGRAYEQYF.

V gene TRBV6-5 combines with J gene TRBJ2-1, with 9 bases matching TRBD2. The V gene's germline CDR1 is MNHEY and CDR2 SVGAGI. V gave up 6 bases and J gave up 6 bases; unmatched junction bases: 9. The CDR3 is made up of 15 amino acids. The CDR3 spells CASSSTGTSRNEQFF. The CDR3 DNA reads as TGTGCCAGCAGCTCGACCGGGACTAGCCGCAATGAGCAGTTCTTC.

This chain uses TRBV6-1 with TRBJ1-2; 8 nucleotides line up with TRBD1. CDR3 size: 14 residues. Germline CDR1 MNHNS, CDR2 SASEGT. Trimming took 2 bases from V and 5 from J; bases not matched to a gene: 4. The CDR3 reads CASSERGTGYGYTF. The DNA for the CDR3 is TGTGCCAGCAGTGAAAGGGGGACAGGATATGGCTACACCTTC.

The V and J genes are TRBV27 and TRBJ1-1; a weak D match, TRBD1 (6 bases). Germline V gene sequence: CDR1 MNHEY, CDR2 SMNVEV (reference sequence). This CDR3 has 17 amino acids. The V end was cut by 6 bases, the J end by 5 bases, with 25 bases between. The CDR3 sequence is CASSQRGRAGEGTEAFF. CDR3 bases: TGTGCCAGCAGCCAGAGGGGTCGGGCAGGGGAGGGAACTGAAGCTTTCTTT.

The V and J genes are TRBV2 and TRBJ1-1, with a weak D call TRBD1 (6 bases). CDR1 and CDR2 (germline): SNHLY, FYNNEI. The CDR3 loop spans 10 amino acids. V shed 8 bases and J shed 9 bases, with 10 bases lying between them. CDR3 DNA: TGTGCCAGCGGGGGCAGACAAGCTTTCTTT. It encodes CASGGRQAFF.